This entry concerns a single TCR beta chain. The antigen is not known. V gave up 0 bases and J gave up 1 base, with 18 bases separating them. Germline V gene data show CDR1 as SGHRS and CDR2 as YFSETQ. The CDR3 runs 18 residues. The data belong to a study of shared clonotypes between healthy human individuals. In the naive CD8 group, cells lacked CD45RO and were positively selected for CCR7, so terminally differentiated effector memory CD45RA+ cells were left out. Generated by immunoSEQ multiplex PCR, the TCRdb table keeps only in-frame clones and is missing some. Among 550,000 to 750,000 clones, just over 90% were seen once, and the ten largest hold roughly 24%. Findings and limits, study-wide: Across subsets, estimated richness was generally greater for naive than for memory populations. Only a few donors were included, so the genetic and exposure-history diversity represented was limited.

This clonotype was sampled from a young man in good health. Sequenced sample: naive CD8+ T cells sorted from blood. The J gene is TRBJ2-3, the V gene TRBV5-1; D tentatively fits TRBD1 or TRBD2 (5 bases each). The CDR3 spells CASSLARAGSKRTDTQYF. In DNA form, the CDR3 reads TGCGCCAGCAGCTTGGCCAGGGCAGGGAGTAAGCGCACAGATACGCAGTATTTT.